The sequence of this T cell receptor (beta chain) was determined in a study of blood T cell repertoires in COVID-19. Study details: T cells, B-cell-depleted T cells, or PBMCs supplied cDNA or gDNA.

This clone was observed once. Trimming removed 0 bases from V and 3 bases from J; junction bases left unmatched: 11. This CDR3 contains 18 residues. Germline CDR1 and CDR2: LGHNT and FRNRAP. The authors' processing: Cell counts per sample came from amplifying reference gene primers. Sequenced by immunoSEQ multiplex PCR; TCRdb stores in-frame clones only, minus some. The V and J calls and clone size come from that table; D and trimming were worked out from the DNA. This table holds under 200,000 clones, around 90% found once. The TCR originated in a man between 60 and 75 years old with active or convalescent COVID-19. V usage is TRBV12-5 and J usage is TRBJ1-3, with 7 positions matching TRBD1. Sequenced input: peripheral blood. This CDR3 reads CASGLVVGGERNGNTIYF. CDR3 in DNA: TGTGCTAGTGGTTTGGTAGTAGGGGGCGAGAGGAATGGAAACACCATATATTTT.